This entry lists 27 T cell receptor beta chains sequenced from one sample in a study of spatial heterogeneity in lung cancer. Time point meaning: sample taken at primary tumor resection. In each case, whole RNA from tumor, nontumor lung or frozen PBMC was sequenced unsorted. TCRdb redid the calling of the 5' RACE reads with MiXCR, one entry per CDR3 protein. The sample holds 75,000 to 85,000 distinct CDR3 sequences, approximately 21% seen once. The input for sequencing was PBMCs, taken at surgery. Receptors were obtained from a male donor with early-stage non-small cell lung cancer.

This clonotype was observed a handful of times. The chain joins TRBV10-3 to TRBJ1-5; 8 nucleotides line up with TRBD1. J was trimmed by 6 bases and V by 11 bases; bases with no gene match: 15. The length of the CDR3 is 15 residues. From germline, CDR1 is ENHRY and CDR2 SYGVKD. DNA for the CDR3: TGTGCCTCCAGCCCGACAGGGGTGGCCTCTCAGCCCCAGCATTTT. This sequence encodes CASSPTGVASQPQHF.

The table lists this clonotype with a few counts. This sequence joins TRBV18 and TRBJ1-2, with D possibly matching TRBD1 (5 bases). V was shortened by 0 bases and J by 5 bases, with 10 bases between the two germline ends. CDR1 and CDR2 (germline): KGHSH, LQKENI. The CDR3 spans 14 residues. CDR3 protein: CASSPPIRTYGYTF. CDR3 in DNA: TGTGCCAGCTCACCACCGATCCGGACATATGGCTACACCTTC.

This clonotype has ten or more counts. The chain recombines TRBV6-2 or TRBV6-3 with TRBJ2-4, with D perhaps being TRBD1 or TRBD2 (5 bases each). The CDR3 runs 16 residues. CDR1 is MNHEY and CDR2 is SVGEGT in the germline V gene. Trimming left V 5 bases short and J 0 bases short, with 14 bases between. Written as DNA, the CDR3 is TGTGCCAGCAGTCACGGGGACCACGCAGCCAAAAACATTCAGTACTTC. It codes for CASSHGDHAAKNIQYF.

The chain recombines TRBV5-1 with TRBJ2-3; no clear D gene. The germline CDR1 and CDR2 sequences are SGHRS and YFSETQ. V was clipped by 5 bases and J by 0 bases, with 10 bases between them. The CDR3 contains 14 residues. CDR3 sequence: CASRAMSSTDTQYF. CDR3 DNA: TGCGCCAGCAGGGCTATGTCTAGCACAGATACGCAGTATTTT.

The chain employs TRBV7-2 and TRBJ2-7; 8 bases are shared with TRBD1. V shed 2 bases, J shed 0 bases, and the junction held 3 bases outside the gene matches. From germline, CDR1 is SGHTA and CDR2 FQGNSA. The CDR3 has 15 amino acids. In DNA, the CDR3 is TGTGCCAGCAGCTTACAGGGGGCCAACTCCTACGAGCAGTACTTC. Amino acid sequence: CASSLQGANSYEQYF.

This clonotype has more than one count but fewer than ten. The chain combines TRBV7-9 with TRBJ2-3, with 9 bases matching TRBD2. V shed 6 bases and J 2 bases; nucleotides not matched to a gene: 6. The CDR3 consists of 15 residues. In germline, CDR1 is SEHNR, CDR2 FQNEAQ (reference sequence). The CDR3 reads CASRGAGGHTDTQYF. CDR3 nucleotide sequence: TGTGCCAGCAGGGGAGCGGGAGGACACACAGATACGCAGTATTTT.

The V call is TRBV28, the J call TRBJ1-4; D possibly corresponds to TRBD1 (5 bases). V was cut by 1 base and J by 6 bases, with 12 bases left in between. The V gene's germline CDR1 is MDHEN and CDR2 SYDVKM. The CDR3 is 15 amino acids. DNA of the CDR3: TGTGCCAGCAGTTTATCGGGCAGGGACGATGAAAAACTGTTTTTT. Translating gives CASSLSGRDDEKLFF.

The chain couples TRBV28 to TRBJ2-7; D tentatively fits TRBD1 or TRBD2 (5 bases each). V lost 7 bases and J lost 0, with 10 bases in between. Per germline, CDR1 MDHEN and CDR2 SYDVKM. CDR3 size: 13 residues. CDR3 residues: CASIDGGSYEQYF. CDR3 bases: TGTGCCAGCATCGATGGGGGCTCCTACGAGCAGTACTTC.

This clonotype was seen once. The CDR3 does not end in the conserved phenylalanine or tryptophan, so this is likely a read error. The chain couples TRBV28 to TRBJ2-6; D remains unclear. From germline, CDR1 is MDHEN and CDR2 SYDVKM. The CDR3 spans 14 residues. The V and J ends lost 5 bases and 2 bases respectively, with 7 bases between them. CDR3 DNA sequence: TGTGCCAGCAGTGACCCCCCTGGGGCCAACGTCCTGACTTTA. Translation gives CASSDPPGANVLTL.

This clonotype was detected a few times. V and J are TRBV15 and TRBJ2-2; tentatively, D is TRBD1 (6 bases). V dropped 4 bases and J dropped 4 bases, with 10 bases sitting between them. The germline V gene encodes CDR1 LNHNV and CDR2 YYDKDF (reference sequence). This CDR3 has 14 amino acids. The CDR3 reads CATSNVRGTGELFF. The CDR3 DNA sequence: TGTGCCACCAGCAATGTCAGGGGCACCGGGGAGCTGTTTTTT.

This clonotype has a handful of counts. This CDR3 reads CASSYRDRGWAFF. The DNA of the CDR3 is TGTGCCAGCAGTTACCGGGACAGGGGTTGGGCTTTCTTT. The chain carries TRBV12-3 or TRBV12-4 and TRBJ1-1; the match to TRBD1 covers 10 bases. The CDR3 has 13 residues. Unmatched junction bases numbered 7, after V lost 4 bases and J lost 11 bases.

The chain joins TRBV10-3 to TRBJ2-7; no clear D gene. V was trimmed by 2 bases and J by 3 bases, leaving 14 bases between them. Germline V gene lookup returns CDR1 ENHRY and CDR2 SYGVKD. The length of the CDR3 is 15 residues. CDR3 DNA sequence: TGTGCCATCAGTGAGCCCTCCAGTTTTGGCTACGAGCAGTACTTC. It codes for CAISEPSSFGYEQYF.

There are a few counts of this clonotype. CDR3 sequence reads: CAARRASGGTYEQYF. The CDR3 nucleotides are TGTGCCGCCCGTCGGGCTAGCGGGGGGACCTACGAGCAGTACTTC. The chain is built from TRBV6-2 or TRBV6-3 and TRBJ2-7; 11 nucleotides match TRBD2. V shed 11 bases, J shed 2 bases, and the junction held 11 bases outside the gene matches. This CDR3 contains 15 residues. Germline CDR1 MNHEY, CDR2 SVGEGT.

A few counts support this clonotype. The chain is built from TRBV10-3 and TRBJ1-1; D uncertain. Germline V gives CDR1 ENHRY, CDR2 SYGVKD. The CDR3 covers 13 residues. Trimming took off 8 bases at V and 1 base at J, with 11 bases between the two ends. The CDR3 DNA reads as TGTGCCATCCGGGAACGGCCGAACACTGAAGCTTTCTTT. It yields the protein CAIRERPNTEAFF.

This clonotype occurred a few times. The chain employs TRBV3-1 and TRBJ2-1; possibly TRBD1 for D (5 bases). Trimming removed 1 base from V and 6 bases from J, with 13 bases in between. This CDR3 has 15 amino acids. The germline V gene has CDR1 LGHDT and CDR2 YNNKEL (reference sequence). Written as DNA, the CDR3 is TGTGCCAGCAGCCAAGTCGCAGGGTCCCTCAATGAGCAGTTCTTC. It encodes CASSQVAGSLNEQFF.

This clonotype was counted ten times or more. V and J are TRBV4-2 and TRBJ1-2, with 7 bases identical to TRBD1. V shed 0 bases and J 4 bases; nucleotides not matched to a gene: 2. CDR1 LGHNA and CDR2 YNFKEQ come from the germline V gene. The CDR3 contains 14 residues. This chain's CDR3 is CASSQDRTGYGYTF. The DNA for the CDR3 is TGTGCCAGCAGCCAAGATCGGACAGGCTATGGCTACACCTTC.

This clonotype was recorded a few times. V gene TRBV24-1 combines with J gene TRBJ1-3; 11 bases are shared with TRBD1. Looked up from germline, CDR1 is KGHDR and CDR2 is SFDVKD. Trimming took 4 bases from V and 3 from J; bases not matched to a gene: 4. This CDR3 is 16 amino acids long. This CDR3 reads CATSEGQGALGNTIYF. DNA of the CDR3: TGTGCCACCAGTGAAGGACAGGGGGCGCTTGGAAACACCATATATTTT.

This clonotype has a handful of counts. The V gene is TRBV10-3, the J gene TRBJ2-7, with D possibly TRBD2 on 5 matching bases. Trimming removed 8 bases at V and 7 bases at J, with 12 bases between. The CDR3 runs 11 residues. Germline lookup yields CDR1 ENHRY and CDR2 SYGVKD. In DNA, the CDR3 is TGTGCCATCCGCGGGTCTCGGGAGCAGTACTTC. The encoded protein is CAIRGSREQYF.

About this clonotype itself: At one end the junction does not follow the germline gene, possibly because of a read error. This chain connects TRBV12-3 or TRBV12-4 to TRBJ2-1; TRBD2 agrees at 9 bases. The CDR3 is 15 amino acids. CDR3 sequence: CASSQSGGSYNGQFF. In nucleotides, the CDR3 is TGTGCCAGCAGCCAGAGCGGGGGGAGCTACAATGGGCAGTTCTTC.

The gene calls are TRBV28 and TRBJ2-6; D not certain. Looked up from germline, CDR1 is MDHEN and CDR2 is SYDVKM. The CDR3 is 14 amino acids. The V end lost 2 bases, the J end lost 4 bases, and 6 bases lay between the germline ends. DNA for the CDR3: TGTGCCAGCAGTTTAGGCGACGGGGCCAACGTCCTGACTTTC. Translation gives CASSLGDGANVLTF.

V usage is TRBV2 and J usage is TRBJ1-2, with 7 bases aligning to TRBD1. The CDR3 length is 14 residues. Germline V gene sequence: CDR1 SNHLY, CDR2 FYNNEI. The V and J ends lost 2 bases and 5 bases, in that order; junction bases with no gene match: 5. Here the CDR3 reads CASSEMLTGYGYTF. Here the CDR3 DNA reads TGTGCCAGCAGTGAAATGCTGACAGGGTATGGCTACACCTTC.

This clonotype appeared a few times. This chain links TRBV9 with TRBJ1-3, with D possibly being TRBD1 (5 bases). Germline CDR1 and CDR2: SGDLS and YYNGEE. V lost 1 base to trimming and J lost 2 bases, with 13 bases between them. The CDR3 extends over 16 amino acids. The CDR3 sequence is CASSVSPRGAGNTIYF. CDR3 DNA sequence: TGTGCCAGCAGCGTATCCCCCCGAGGGGCTGGAAACACCATATATTTT.

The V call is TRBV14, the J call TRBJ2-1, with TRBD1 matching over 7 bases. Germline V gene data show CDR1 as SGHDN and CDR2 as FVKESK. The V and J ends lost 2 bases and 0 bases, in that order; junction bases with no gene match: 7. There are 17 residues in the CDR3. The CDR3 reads CASSQPRAGGSYNEQFF. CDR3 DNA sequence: TGTGCCAGCAGCCAACCCAGGGCAGGGGGCTCCTACAATGAGCAGTTCTTC.

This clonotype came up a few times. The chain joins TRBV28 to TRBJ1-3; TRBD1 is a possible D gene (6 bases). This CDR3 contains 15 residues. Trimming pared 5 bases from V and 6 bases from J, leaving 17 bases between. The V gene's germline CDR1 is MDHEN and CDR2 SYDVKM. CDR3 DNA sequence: TGTGCCAGCAGTCCCCCAGGGGCGCTGGAAAACACCATATATTTT. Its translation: CASSPPGALENTIYF.

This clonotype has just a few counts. CDR3 residues: CASSLEGIETQYF. CDR3 coding DNA: TGTGCCAGCAGCCTCGAGGGGATCGAGACCCAGTACTTC. The chain links TRBV7-2 to TRBJ2-5; D could derive from TRBD1 or TRBD2 (5 bases each). The CDR3 loop spans 13 amino acids. V was clipped by 5 bases and J by 5 bases, with 12 bases between them. Germline loops: CDR1 SGHTA, CDR2 FQGNSA.

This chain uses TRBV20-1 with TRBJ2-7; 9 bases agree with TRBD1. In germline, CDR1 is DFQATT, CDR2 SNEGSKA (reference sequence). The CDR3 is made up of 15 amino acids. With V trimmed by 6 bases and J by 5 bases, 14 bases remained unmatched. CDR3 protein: CSANSIQGAVNEQYF. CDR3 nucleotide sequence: TGCAGTGCCAATAGCATACAGGGGGCGGTTAACGAGCAGTACTTC.

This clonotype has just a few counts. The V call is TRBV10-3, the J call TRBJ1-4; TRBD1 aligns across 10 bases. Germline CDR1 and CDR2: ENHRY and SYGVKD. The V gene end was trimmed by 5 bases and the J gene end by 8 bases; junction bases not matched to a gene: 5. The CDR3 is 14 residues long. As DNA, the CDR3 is TGTGCCATCAGTCGGACAGGGGGTCTCGAAAAACTGTTTTTT. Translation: CAISRTGGLEKLFF.